The T cell receptor (beta chain) under discussion was sequenced for a study of shared clonotypes between healthy human individuals. The CDR3 length is 16 residues. Trimming removed 0 bases from V and 2 bases from J; junction bases left unmatched: 4. The germline V gene encodes CDR1 LGHNA and CDR2 YNFKEQ. Study conclusions and caveats: In a handful of donors, 4.5% to 5.5% of naive CD4 clonotypes appeared in common.

The CD4+ fraction was divided into a CD45RA+ naive subset and a CD45RA-negative memory subset. At a deep level, the assay was run. TCRdb keeps only in-frame clones here, not all; method: immunoSEQ multiplex PCR. The table lists 2.5 million or so clones, more than 80% of them singletons. A word on this clone: Antigen specificity is unknown.

The sample taken for sequencing was naive CD4+ T cells sorted from blood. The subset here: CD45RA+ positively selected. The TCR sequence derives from a man aged 18-30 years in good health. This rearrangement joins TRBV4-2 to TRBJ1-5; TRBD1 matches at 7 bases. Here the CDR3 reads CASSQETGRGNQPQHF. CDR3 DNA sequence: TGTGCCAGCAGCCAAGAGACAGGGCGAGGCAATCAGCCCCAGCATTTT.